The 15 T cell receptor beta chains listed next were all sequenced from one sample in a study of T cell repertoires in cytomegalovirus infection. MiXCR, run by TCRdb on the reads, gives a single entry per CDR3 protein. The table includes approximately 730,000 distinct CDR3 sequences, just under 30% detected once. The antigens of these receptors remain unknown. The specimen was cultured CD8+ T cells from PBMCs, collected from culture after CMV antigen stimulation. The receptor set was obtained from a human donor in good health (CMV status not recorded). Some clones in this sample may be carry-over from other donors' samples.

This clonotype turned up a few times. The chain has TRBV19 and TRBJ1-1; D is unclear. The germline gives CDR1 LNHDA, CDR2 SQIVND (reference sequence). V lost 1 base and J lost 3, with 9 bases in between. The CDR3 has 14 amino acids. The CDR3 reads CASSIGATYTEAFF. DNA of the CDR3: TGTGCCAGTAGTATAGGTGCCACCTACACTGAAGCTTTCTTT.

The chain couples TRBV9 to TRBJ2-1; D unresolved. The CDR3 extends over 15 amino acids. CDR1 SGDLS and CDR2 YYNGEE come from the germline V gene. Trimming took off 6 bases at V and 5 bases at J, with 18 bases between the two ends. This chain's CDR3 is CASTPSHKLNNEQFF. CDR3 DNA sequence: TGTGCCAGCACCCCGAGTCATAAGCTTAACAATGAGCAGTTCTTC.

This clonotype was detected a few times. The chain employs TRBV7-6 and TRBJ2-2, with a tentative D call TRBD1 (6 bases). Germline CDR1 reads SGHVS; CDR2 reads FNYEAQ. The V and J ends lost 5 bases and 6 bases respectively, with 10 bases between them. The CDR3 spans 13 residues. The CDR3 spells CASSQTGPGELFF. In DNA form, the CDR3 reads TGTGCCAGCAGCCAGACAGGTCCCGGGGAGCTGTTTTTT.

The V call is TRBV7-9, the J call TRBJ2-2, with 7 bases lining up with TRBD2. Germline lookup yields CDR1 SEHNR and CDR2 FQNEAQ (reference sequence). J was trimmed by 0 bases and V by 2 bases; bases with no gene match: 9. CDR3 length: 18 residues. The CDR3 loop is CASSLLSRGGSNTGELFF. The CDR3 DNA follows: TGTGCCAGCAGCTTACTGTCGAGGGGAGGGTCGAACACCGGGGAGCTGTTTTTT. Full variable domain (missing parts from reference TRBV7-9 and TRBJ2-2): DTGVSQNPRHKITKRGQNVTFRCDPISEHNRLYWYRQTLGQGPEFLTYFQNEAQLEKSRLLSDRFSAERPKGSFSTLEIQRTEQGDSAMYLCASSLLSRGGSNTGELFFGEGSRLTVL.

The chain employs TRBV9 and TRBJ1-1; D possibly corresponds to TRBD1 (6 bases). The V and J ends lost 2 bases and 1 base respectively, with 12 bases between them. The germline CDR1 and CDR2 sequences are SGDLS and YYNGEE. The CDR3 consists of 15 residues. The CDR3 nucleotides read TGTGCCAGCAGCGTGACCGGGACACCGAACACTGAAGCTTTCTTT. Translating gives CASSVTGTPNTEAFF.

The rearrangement links TRBV7-8 to TRBJ2-4; 9 bases align to TRBD1. CDR1 and CDR2 from the germline V gene are SGHVS and FQNEAQ. V shed 6 bases, J shed 8 bases, and the junction held 8 bases outside the gene matches. The CDR3 has 14 amino acids. The chain's CDR3 is CASRAGTGMDIQYF. The CDR3 DNA reads TGTGCCAGCAGGGCCGGGACAGGGATGGACATTCAGTACTTC. The full variable domain, with the rest looked up from reference TRBV7-8 and TRBJ2-4, is GAGVSQSPRYKVAKRGQDVALRCDPISGHVSLFWYQQALGQGPEFLTYFQNEAQLDKSGLPSDRFFAERPEGSVSTLKIQRTQQEDSAVYLCASRAGTGMDIQYFGAGTRLSVL.

The V call is TRBV4-1, the J call TRBJ1-2, with D possibly being TRBD1 (6 bases). V lost 1 base and J 6 bases, leaving 15 bases between the germline ends. The CDR3 is 15 amino acids. Germline CDR1 is MGHRA and CDR2 is YSYEKL. CDR3 amino acids: CASSQVEDRLDGYTF. The CDR3 DNA is TGCGCCAGCAGCCAAGTTGAGGACAGATTAGATGGCTACACCTTC.

In this sample, this clonotype turned up a few times. The chain links TRBV9 to TRBJ1-6, with D unresolved. Trimming shortened V by 2 bases and J by 8 bases, and 14 bases separated the two germline ends. The germline V gene has CDR1 SGDLS and CDR2 YYNGEE. CDR3 length equals 15 residues. The CDR3 is CASSVKGYQDSPLHF. CDR3 bases: TGTGCCAGCAGCGTCAAGGGATATCAGGATTCACCCCTCCACTTT.

The chain has TRBV7-9 and TRBJ1-2; D might be TRBD1 (6 bases). Per the germline V gene, CDR1 is SEHNR and CDR2 is FQNEAQ (reference sequence). Trimming removed 4 bases from V and 4 bases from J, with 13 bases in between. This CDR3 is built from 14 residues. The CDR3 bases are TGTGCCAGCAGCTATACAGGGTCGAGCTATGGCTACACCTTC. As protein: CASSYTGSSYGYTF.

This clonotype was seen many times. The rearrangement uses TRBV7-2 and TRBJ2-1; D remains unclear. The CDR3 has 13 residues. The V end lost 5 bases, the J end lost 3 bases, and 8 bases lay between the germline ends. Germline CDR1 SGHTA, CDR2 FQGNSA. The CDR3 region is CASSPVSYNEQFF. CDR3 nucleotides: TGTGCCAGCAGCCCGGTAAGCTACAATGAGCAGTTCTTC.

In DNA, the CDR3 is TGTGCCAGCGGCAGAGCGAGGCCCCCCCAAGAGACCCAGTACTTC. Protein sequence: CASGRARPPQETQYF. V is TRBV6-6 and J is TRBJ2-5; the D is unclear. The CDR3 length is 15 residues. Between the trimmed V and J ends, which lost 8 bases and 1 base, there was a span of 17 bases. Germline values: CDR1 MNHNY, CDR2 SVGAGI (reference sequence).

The genes are TRBV12-3 or TRBV12-4 and TRBJ2-6; unclear D gene. The CDR3 contains 16 residues. The ends were cut back, 3 bases at V and 2 bases at J, with 11 bases in the middle. The CDR3 protein is CASSFLTGTGANVLTF. The CDR3 nucleotides are TGTGCCAGCAGTTTTCTGACGGGTACTGGGGCCAACGTCCTGACTTTC.

This clonotype was seen a handful of times. V and J are TRBV7-9 and TRBJ1-6; D is ambiguous. Germline V lookup: CDR1 SEHNR, CDR2 FQNEAQ (reference sequence). The CDR3 loop spans 12 amino acids. V was trimmed by 6 bases and J by 4 bases, leaving 4 bases between them. The CDR3 sequence is CASRDYNSPLHF. DNA for the CDR3: TGTGCCAGCAGAGATTATAATTCACCCCTCCACTTT.

The table lists this clonotype with a few counts. Just one base apart from a much larger clone, this may be a read error. The V gene is TRBV7-9, the J gene TRBJ1-2; D ambiguous. This CDR3 comprises 11 residues. V was pared by 4 bases and J by 3 bases, with 3 bases between. Germline V CDR1 and CDR2: SEHNR, FQNEAQ (reference sequence). The CDR3 DNA reads TGTGCCAGCAGCTGGGACTATGGCTACACCTTC. Encoded protein: CASSWDYGYTF.

J is TRBJ1-4 and V is TRBV6-1; 8 nucleotides align to TRBD1. The CDR3 length is 14 residues. Unmatched junction bases numbered 2, after V lost 2 bases and J lost 6 bases. CDR1 is MNHNS and CDR2 is SASEGT in the germline V gene. The CDR3, as DNA: TGTGCCAGCAGTGAACCAGGGGGCTATGAAAAACTGTTTTTT. It encodes CASSEPGGYEKLFF.